Listed here are 26 T cell receptor beta chains from one sample, sequenced in a study of cytotoxic CD8 clonotypes in ibrutinib-treated CLL. Only in-frame clones appear in the TCRdb table, and some are missing; sequencing was by immunoSEQ multiplex PCR. The profile shows about 140,000 clones, around 77% of them singletons. The source was PBMCs, collected after 12 months of ibrutinib treatment. Receptors originate from a human donor with chronic lymphocytic leukemia.

The chain is built from TRBV5-1 and TRBJ2-2, with TRBD2 matching 10 bases. Germline CDR1 is SGHRS and CDR2 is YFSETQ. The CDR3 consists of 16 residues. J gave up 1 base and V 4 bases, and 4 bases lay outside the gene matches. The CDR3 sequence: CASSLLAGVNTGELFF. Here the CDR3 DNA reads TGCGCCAGCAGCCTTCTAGCGGGAGTGAACACCGGGGAGCTGTTTTTT.

This clone was seen just once. The V and J genes are TRBV5-1 and TRBJ2-6, with 13 nucleotides matching TRBD2. V shed 5 bases and J 0 bases; nucleotides not matched to a gene: 5. The CDR3 is 18 residues long. Germline V CDR1 and CDR2: SGHRS, YFSETQ. The CDR3 region is CASSRTSGGLSGANVLTF. CDR3 bases: TGCGCCAGCAGTCGGACTAGCGGGGGCCTCTCTGGGGCCAACGTCCTGACTTTC.

The V and J genes are TRBV2 and TRBJ1-4; 8 bases fit TRBD1. CDR3 size: 15 residues. The V and J ends lost 7 bases and 7 bases, in that order; junction bases with no gene match: 11. Germline lookup yields CDR1 SNHLY and CDR2 FYNNEI. CDR3 coding DNA: TGTGCCAGCAATTGGGGTGACAGGGGAGGTGAAAAACTGTTTTTT. It translates to CASNWGDRGGEKLFF. Based on the CDR3 plus reference TRBV2 and TRBJ1-4, the full variable domain is EPEVTQTPSHQVTQMGQEVILRCVPISNHLYFYWYRQILGQKVEFLVSFYNNEISEKSEIFDDQFSVERPDGSNFTLKIRSTKLEDSAMYFCASNWGDRGGEKLFFGSGTQLSVL.

This clone was seen a few times. The CDR3 reads CASSLAGGPYEQYF. As DNA, the CDR3 is TGTGCCAGCAGCTTAGCAGGGGGCCCCTACGAGCAGTACTTC. V usage is TRBV11-2 and J usage is TRBJ2-7, with 8 bases that match TRBD1. Trimming cost V 1 base and J 2 bases; bases outside gene matches: 1. The CDR3 totals 14 residues. In germline, CDR1 is SGHAT, CDR2 FQNNGV.

This chain joins TRBV18 and TRBJ2-7; 8 bases match TRBD2. With V trimmed by 3 bases and J by 3 bases, 4 bases remained unmatched. The V gene's germline CDR1 is KGHSH and CDR2 LQKENI. The CDR3 length is 14 residues. The CDR3 here is CASSPGTSLYEQYF. CDR3 DNA sequence: TGTGCCAGCTCACCGGGGACTAGTCTCTACGAGCAGTACTTC.

The V gene is TRBV7-9, the J gene TRBJ2-1; 8 bases are a match to TRBD1. This CDR3 has 15 residues. CDR1 is SEHNR, CDR2 FQNEAQ, per germline (reference sequence). The junction had 6 bases not matched to a gene; V was cut back by 1 base and J by 7 bases. This CDR3 is CASSLDTGGANEQFF. The CDR3 DNA follows: TGTGCCAGCAGCTTAGATACAGGGGGTGCGAATGAGCAGTTCTTC.

The chain carries TRBV23-1 and TRBJ2-1; weak D call: TRBD1 (7 bases). TRBV23-1 is treated as an ORF (open reading frame) with a function not yet certain. This CDR3 region has 14 residues. V gave up 10 bases and J gave up 10 bases, with 23 bases separating them. The CDR3 sequence: CANRETGKRNEQFF. The CDR3 DNA reads TGCGCCAACCGGGAGACAGGGAAGAGAAACGAGCAGTTCTTC.

The chain couples TRBV2 to TRBJ2-2; 9 bases agree with TRBD1. The junction had 6 bases not matched to a gene; V was cut back by 2 bases and J by 5 bases. Germline V CDR1 and CDR2: SNHLY, FYNNEI. CDR3 length: 16 amino acids. This CDR3 is CASSEFEQGATGELFF. The CDR3 bases are TGTGCCAGCAGTGAATTTGAACAGGGGGCGACCGGGGAGCTGTTTTTT. Combining the CDR3 with reference TRBV2 and TRBJ2-2 gives the whole variable domain EPEVTQTPSHQVTQMGQEVILRCVPISNHLYFYWYRQILGQKVEFLVSFYNNEISEKSEIFDDQFSVERPDGSNFTLKIRSTKLEDSAMYFCASSEFEQGATGELFFGEGSRLTVL.

The sample holds a few counts of this clone. V is TRBV27 and J is TRBJ1-2, with D perhaps matching TRBD1 (6 bases). Trimming cost V 7 bases and J 8 bases, with 23 bases left between them. CDR1 is MNHEY, CDR2 SMNVEV, per germline (reference sequence). The CDR3 runs to 15 residues. The CDR3 here is CASKKAGAFLGGYTF. CDR3 bases: TGTGCCAGCAAAAAGGCAGGGGCATTCTTAGGAGGCTACACCTTC.

The V call is TRBV4-3, the J call TRBJ1-1, with TRBD1 matching over 7 bases. The CDR3 runs to 14 residues. V lost 5 bases and J lost 4; bases outside the gene matches: 7. Germline V gene data show CDR1 as LGHNA and CDR2 as YSLEER. CDR3 nucleotides: TGCGCCAGCAGCAGACAGGGTACTTTCACTGAAGCTTTCTTT. Translated: CASSRQGTFTEAFF.

This clone appeared a single time. The chain carries TRBV7-6 and TRBJ2-7; the D is unclear. The CDR3 has 14 amino acids. V was cut by 6 bases and J by 2 bases, with 14 bases left in between. The germline V gene has CDR1 SGHVS and CDR2 FNYEAQ. CDR3 in amino acids: CASSPGQVAYEQYF. The DNA of the CDR3 is TGTGCCAGCAGTCCCGGGCAGGTGGCCTACGAGCAGTACTTC.

The rearrangement uses TRBV7-8 and TRBJ2-7; TRBD1 aligns across 7 bases. Germline CDR1 and CDR2: SGHVS and FQNEAQ. With 4 bases clipped from V and 0 bases from J, the junction kept 3 bases outside the gene matches. There are 14 residues in the CDR3. The DNA of the CDR3 is TGTGCCAGCAGCTCCCAGGGGGACTCCTACGAGCAGTACTTC. Protein product: CASSSQGDSYEQYF.

The chain uses TRBV7-8 and TRBJ2-1; no firm D call. Deletions cut 5 bases from V and 10 bases from J, with 9 bases between. The CDR3 has 11 amino acids. Germline-derived CDR1 and CDR2 are SGHVS and FQNEAQ. CDR3 sequence: CASSPTLEQFF. Here the CDR3 DNA reads TGTGCCAGCAGCCCCACTTTGGAGCAGTTCTTC.

The J gene is TRBJ2-7, the V gene TRBV27; D is uncertain. V gave up 3 bases and J gave up 7 bases, with 7 bases separating them. Germline V lookup: CDR1 MNHEY, CDR2 SMNVEV (reference sequence). This CDR3 has 11 amino acids. CDR3 in amino acids: CASSFLGEQYF. The CDR3 DNA follows: TGTGCCAGCAGTTTTTTAGGGGAGCAGTACTTC.

This clone has a count of ten or more. The genes are TRBV6-5 and TRBJ2-2; D gene unclear. CDR3 length: 13 amino acids. Looked up from germline, CDR1 is MNHEY and CDR2 is SVGAGI. V was pared by 5 bases and J by 6 bases, with 10 bases between. CDR3 coding DNA: TGTGCCAGCAGTCCACATATAGCCGGGGAGCTGTTTTTT. This encodes CASSPHIAGELFF.

This chain's CDR3 is CASSLGWGAVYGYTF. CDR3 bases: TGTGCCAGCAGCTTAGGGTGGGGGGCGGTCTATGGCTACACCTTC. The genes are TRBV7-2 and TRBJ1-2; D perhaps matches TRBD1 (6 bases). This CDR3 comprises 15 residues. Germline CDR1 and CDR2: SGHTA and FQGNSA. Trimming cost V 1 base and J 4 bases, with 13 bases left between them.

The chain is built from TRBV14 and TRBJ1-1; TRBD1 aligns across 8 bases. Germline-derived CDR1 and CDR2 are SGHDN and FVKESK. The CDR3 has 13 residues. With 4 bases clipped from V and 6 bases from J, the junction kept 4 bases outside the gene matches. The CDR3 sequence is CASSRDRGPEAFF. The CDR3 DNA is TGTGCCAGCAGCCGTGACAGGGGCCCTGAAGCTTTCTTT.

For this clone: Mismatch with germline at one junction end may stem from a read error. The chain uses TRBV27 and TRBJ2-1; the match to TRBD2 covers 9 bases. The CDR3 is made up of 14 amino acids. The germline CDR1 and CDR2 sequences are MNHEY and SMNVEV (reference sequence). As DNA, the CDR3 is TGTACCAGTGTCTCGCGGGAGGGGTACAATGAGCAGTTCTTC. Encoded protein: CTSVSREGYNEQFF.

The chain employs TRBV30 and TRBJ1-2; no clear D gene. Germline V gene lookup returns CDR1 GTSNPN and CDR2 SVGIG (reference sequence). Trimming shortened V by 0 bases and J by 6 bases, and 11 bases separated the two germline ends. This CDR3 has 13 amino acids. The CDR3 spells CAWSVIGRDGYTF. CDR3 DNA sequence: TGTGCCTGGAGTGTAATCGGGAGAGATGGCTACACCTTC.

The rearrangement joins TRBV15 to TRBJ1-1; D not resolved. The germline V gene has CDR1 LNHNV and CDR2 YYDKDF (reference sequence). V lost 2 bases to trimming and J lost 6 bases, with 10 bases between them. This CDR3 spans 13 amino acids. The CDR3 loop is CATSRSGISEAFF. CDR3 nucleotide sequence: TGTGCCACCAGCAGATCCGGGATTTCTGAAGCTTTCTTT.

With regard to this clone: The sample carries other DNA sequences with the same CDR3. The rearrangement joins TRBV11-2 to TRBJ1-1; D possibly corresponds to TRBD1 (5 bases). CDR1 is SGHAT, CDR2 FQNNGV, per germline. CDR3 size: 13 residues. Trimming shortened V by 5 bases and J by 1 base, and 8 bases separated the two germline ends. CDR3: CASSSDRNTEAFF. Here the CDR3 DNA reads TGTGCCAGCAGCAGCGACAGGAACACTGAAGCTTTCTTT.

The chain combines TRBV27 with TRBJ2-7; D gene unclear. The CDR3 extends over 20 amino acids. Looked up from germline, CDR1 is MNHEY and CDR2 is SMNVEV (reference sequence). V was cut by 4 bases and J by 0 bases, with 28 bases left in between. Written as DNA, the CDR3 is TGTGCCAGCAGTTCCCGCCCGGTAGCTGCCACTCAACCGAGCTCCTACGAGCAGTACTTC. Protein sequence: CASSSRPVAATQPSSYEQYF.

The CDR3 protein is CASSGDPNEKLFF. The CDR3 bases are TGCGCCAGCAGTGGAGATCCTAATGAAAAACTGTTTTTT. The gene calls are TRBV5-1 and TRBJ1-4; D call uncertain. The CDR3 sequence is 13 residues long. Per germline, CDR1 SGHRS and CDR2 YFSETQ. V was pared by 5 bases and J by 3 bases, with 8 bases between.

The chain is built from TRBV27 and TRBJ2-1; 10 bases agree with TRBD2. CDR1 and CDR2 (germline): MNHEY, SMNVEV (reference sequence). V dropped 5 bases and J dropped 0; count of bases not matched to a gene: 19. The CDR3 is 21 residues long. The CDR3 sequence: CASSAYPGVVAGGSSYNEQFF. The CDR3 DNA is TGTGCCAGCAGTGCCTACCCGGGGGTGGTAGCGGGGGGTTCCTCCTACAATGAGCAGTTCTTC.

This clone was picked up one time. This sequence joins TRBV7-3 and TRBJ2-1, with TRBD2 matching 7 bases. J was trimmed by 4 bases and V by 5 bases; bases with no gene match: 5. Germline V CDR1 and CDR2: SGHTA, FQGTGA. This CDR3 region has 14 residues. The CDR3 spells CASSVAAGYNEQFF. DNA for the CDR3: TGTGCCAGCAGCGTGGCAGCGGGGTACAATGAGCAGTTCTTC. The whole variable domain, remainder taken from reference TRBV7-3 and TRBJ2-1, is GAGVSQTPSNKVTEKGKYVELRCDPISGHTALYWYRQSLGQGPEFLIYFQGTGAADDSGLPNDRFFAVRPEGSVSTLKIQRTERGDSAVYLCASSVAAGYNEQFFGPGTRLTVL.

The table lists this clone with a few counts. The chain has TRBV4-1 and TRBJ1-1; D is uncertain. Between the trimmed V and J ends, which lost 0 bases and 8 bases, there was a span of 13 bases. Germline CDR1 MGHRA, CDR2 YSYEKL. This CDR3 is built from 14 residues. The CDR3 is CASSQDRTVGEAFF. In DNA form, the CDR3 reads TGCGCCAGCAGCCAAGATCGGACGGTAGGGGAAGCTTTCTTT.